The subject of this entry is one T cell receptor beta chain. Researchers amplified the TCR beta CDR3 regions from RNA transcripts. Researchers ran a first-round RT-PCR on the TCR CDR3 using the HTBI primer set. TCRdb reprocessed the multiplex PCR reads with MiXCR, giving one entry per CDR3 protein. The repertoire holds about 600,000 distinct CDR3 sequences, approximately 14% seen once, with 9.5% to 15% in the top ten. This sample stems from a study of T cells in Graves' hyperthyroidism and ophthalmopathy. Germline loops: CDR1 MGHRA, CDR2 YSYEKL. The length of the CDR3 is 14 residues. V shed 7 bases and J 4 bases; nucleotides not matched to a gene: 8.

Sequencing was carried out using blood. V is TRBV4-1 and J is TRBJ1-1, with 8 bases fitting TRBD1. This receptor was identified in a woman in her forties or fifties with Graves' ophthalmopathy. Written as DNA, the CDR3 is TGCGCCAGCAACCCCGGACAGGGTTCCACTGAAGCTTTCTTT. This gives the protein CASNPGQGSTEAFF.